This is a list of T cell receptor beta chains from one sample in a study of CD8 T cells in Susac syndrome. From the immunoSEQ multiplex PCR reads, TCRdb called clonotypes with MiXCR, one entry per CDR3 protein. Of roughly 120,000 distinct CDR3 sequences in the sample, over 85% were seen once. The specimen was CD8+ T cells from PBMCs. These receptors were taken from a human donor with multiple sclerosis. Both conserved end residues are part of each CDR3. The D gene is left open where the match is weak. Where a row states a size, it is once, few, many or the class of an expanded clone; other rows omit it.

j_call	clone_size	d_call	v_call	cdr3_nt	cdr3_aa
TRBJ1-3	-	-	TRBV27	TGTGCCAGCAGTATGGGATGGGGCATAGGAAACACCATATATTTT	CASSMGWGIGNTIYF
TRBJ1-1	-	-	TRBV2	TGTGCCAGCAGTGAGACACCCATGAACACTGAAGCTTTCTTT	CASSETPMNTEAFF
TRBJ2-3	-	-	TRBV7-9	TGTGCCATAGAAACAGATACGCAGTATTTT	CAIETDTQYF
TRBJ1-1	-	-	TRBV12-3/TRBV12-4	TGTGCCAGCAGTCCCTGGGTCGGCGACACTGAAGCTTTCTTT	CASSPWVGDTEAFF
TRBJ1-2	-	-	TRBV5-1	TGCGCCAGCAGCTTCCACCAGGGATCCAACTATGGCTACACCTTC	CASSFHQGSNYGYTF
TRBJ2-1	-	TRBD2	TRBV5-1	TGCGCCAGCAGCCCCCGACGAGCGGGGGCATCCTACAATGAGCAGTTCTTC	CASSPRRAGASYNEQFF
TRBJ2-3	-	-	TRBV6-6	TGTGCCAGCAGCCGTACCCGGGCGGGAGATACGCAGTATTTT	CASSRTRAGDTQYF
TRBJ2-3	-	TRBD2	TRBV27	TGTGCCAGCAGGGGGACTAGCGGGGGGGCCGGCACAGATACGCAGTATTTT	CASRGTSGGAGTDTQYF
TRBJ2-4	-	-	TRBV13	TGTGCCAGCAGCTTACAGGGGGGACGGGTTCAGTACTTC	CASSLQGGRVQYF
TRBJ2-1	-	TRBD1	TRBV25-1	TGTGCCAGCAGTAGTAAAAGACAGGGCTTCCAGTTCTTC	CASSSKRQGFQFF
TRBJ2-2	once	-	TRBV13	TGTGCCAGCAGCTATATTCCCGGACAGTCCGGGGAGCTGTTTTTT	CASSYIPGQSGELFF
TRBJ2-1	-	-	TRBV5-1	TGCGCCAGCAGCTTCCCTCGAGGAGGTGAGCAGTTCTTC	CASSFPRGGEQFF
TRBJ2-1	-	-	TRBV5-6	TGTGCCAGCAGCTTAACAGGGTCACCTTCCTACAATGAGCAGTTCTTC	CASSLTGSPSYNEQFF
TRBJ2-1	-	TRBD2	TRBV5-8	TGTGCCAGCAGCATAGCGGGAATTCGGGGTGAGCAGTTCTTC	CASSIAGIRGEQFF
TRBJ1-2	-	TRBD1	TRBV28	TGTGCCAGCAGTTCCTGGAAGCGGACAGGGAGTGGCTACACCTTC	CASSSWKRTGSGYTF
TRBJ2-3	once	-	TRBV5-1	TGCGCCAGCATCTACGGGCGTGACTCCGGAGATACGCAGTATTTT	CASIYGRDSGDTQYF
TRBJ2-1	-	TRBD1	TRBV12-3/TRBV12-4	TGTGCCAGCAGCTCTCGGGACAGGGTGGACAATGAGCAGTTCTTC	CASSSRDRVDNEQFF
TRBJ2-5	-	TRBD1	TRBV27	TGTGCCAGCAGTTTAAGCGGACAGGGACCTCAAGAGACCCAGTACTTC	CASSLSGQGPQETQYF
TRBJ1-5	-	-	TRBV28	TGTGCCAGCAGTTTAATGCCACAGGGACAGCCCCAGCATTTT	CASSLMPQGQPQHF
TRBJ1-6	few	-	TRBV12-3/TRBV12-4	TGTGCCAGCAGAAGAGACAGTTCTTCACCCCTCCACTTT	CASRRDSSSPLHF
TRBJ2-2	once	-	TRBV12-3/TRBV12-4	TGTGCCAGCAGTTACGATTTCCGGCAGGAGCTTAACACCGGGGAGCTGTTTTTT	CASSYDFRQELNTGELFF
TRBJ1-2	-	-	TRBV12-3/TRBV12-4	TGTGCCAGCAGTTTCCACGTCGACCCACACTCTGGCTACACCTTC	CASSFHVDPHSGYTF
TRBJ2-1	-	TRBD2	TRBV7-9	TGTGCCAGCAGCTTCGGGCGGGGGGAGCAGTTCTTC	CASSFGRGEQFF
TRBJ2-1	-	-	TRBV2	TGTGCCAGCAGTGTTCCCGGGAGCTCCTACAATGAGCAGTTCTTC	CASSVPGSSYNEQFF
TRBJ2-2	-	-	TRBV30	TGTGCCTGGAGTCAGCCGGTAAATGTTCCCGGGGAGCTGTTTTTT	CAWSQPVNVPGELFF
TRBJ2-2	-	-	TRBV4-1	TGCGCCAGCAGCCACAGGATCGCGAACACCGGGGAGCTGTTTTTT	CASSHRIANTGELFF
TRBJ2-7	-	TRBD1	TRBV7-9	TGTGCCAGCAGCATAGGAAGGACAGGGTCCTACGAGCAGTACTTC	CASSIGRTGSYEQYF
TRBJ2-5	-	-	TRBV3-1	TGTGCCAGCAGCCAAGTGTACGGCCAAGAGACCCAGTACTTC	CASSQVYGQETQYF
TRBJ2-7	-	-	TRBV30	TGTGCCTGGAGACAGGCTAGCTCCTACGAGCAGTACTTC	CAWRQASSYEQYF
TRBJ1-1	-	TRBD1	TRBV2	TGTGCCAGCAGCAGGGGGGACAGCCCCGGGAAGGCTGAAGCTTTCTTT	CASSRGDSPGKAEAFF
TRBJ1-2	-	-	TRBV10-3	TGTGCCATCAGTGAGTCCTGGGACACCTCTGACTATGGCTACACCTTC	CAISESWDTSDYGYTF
TRBJ1-2	-	-	TRBV4-1	TGCGCCAGCAGCCAAGGGGCAGGGAATTACTATGGCTACACCTTC	CASSQGAGNYYGYTF
TRBJ2-1	-	TRBD1	TRBV2	TGTGCCAGCACCGAGGGGGACAGGGTGGATGAGCAGTTCTTC	CASTEGDRVDEQFF
TRBJ2-2	-	-	TRBV27	TGTGCCAGCAGTTTAAAGGGGTGGAACACCGGGGAGCTGTTTTTT	CASSLKGWNTGELFF
TRBJ1-1	-	-	TRBV24-1	TGTGCCACCAGCTCCTGGGACTTCCCGAACACTGAAGCTTTCTTT	CATSSWDFPNTEAFF
TRBJ2-7	-	-	TRBV27	TGTGCCAGCAGTTTGAATGGATACGAGCAGTACTTC	CASSLNGYEQYF
TRBJ2-5	-	TRBD1	TRBV27	TGTGCCAGCAGTTTTGGGACAGGGGGCTTCAGGGAGACCCAGTACTTC	CASSFGTGGFRETQYF
TRBJ1-1	-	TRBD1	TRBV14	TGTGCCAGCAGCCCACGACAGGGGAGGAAATCCACTGAAGCTTTCTTT	CASSPRQGRKSTEAFF
TRBJ2-5	-	TRBD2	TRBV29-1	TGCAGCGTTGTGGTCGAGGGGAGGCCTGGTGGCGGGGGGGCTCAGGCCCAGTACTTC	CSVVVEGRPGGGGAQAQYF
TRBJ2-7	-	-	TRBV2	TGTGCCAGCAGTGGGGACGTAACCTACGAGCAGTACTTC	CASSGDVTYEQYF
TRBJ2-2	-	-	TRBV6-6	TGTGCCAGCAGTTACCTCCAAGGGAGCACCGGGGAGCTGTTTTTT	CASSYLQGSTGELFF
TRBJ1-2	-	-	TRBV9	TGTGCCAGCAGCTCACCCGGGACGGCCCCCGACTACACCTTC	CASSSPGTAPDYTF